Below are 20 T cell receptor beta chains sequenced from a single sample in a study of T cell responses to AZD1222 COVID-19 vaccine. Profiling relied on immunoSEQ multiplex PCR, and the TCRdb table lists in-frame clones only, not all of them. The data show more than 140,000 clones, about 91% seen once. The source was peripheral blood, collected on day 0 of MenACWY control vaccination. The receptors shown here come from an adult in good health.

The V gene is TRBV11-3, the J gene TRBJ1-4, with 8 nucleotides matching TRBD1. V shed 3 bases and J 8 bases; nucleotides not matched to a gene: 5. CDR1 is SGHNT, CDR2 YENEEA, per germline. This CDR3 spans 14 amino acids. The CDR3 is CASSFGQGGEKLFF. DNA of the CDR3: TGTGCCAGCAGCTTCGGACAGGGAGGGGAAAAACTGTTTTTT.

The chain is built from TRBV9 and TRBJ2-3; D perhaps matches TRBD1 (5 bases). CDR1 is SGDLS, CDR2 YYNGEE, per germline. V dropped 4 bases and J dropped 2 bases, with 11 bases sitting between them. The CDR3 covers 14 residues. CDR3 loop: CASSLGHPTDTQYF. For the CDR3, the DNA is TGTGCCAGCAGCCTTGGACACCCCACAGATACGCAGTATTTT.

The rearrangement joins TRBV7-9 to TRBJ1-1; D gene unclear. Trimming left V 2 bases short and J 2 bases short, with 6 bases between. Germline values: CDR1 SEHNR, CDR2 FQNEAQ (reference sequence). The CDR3 runs to 13 residues. The CDR3 DNA reads as TGTGCCAGCAGCTTAAGGACTAACACTGAAGCTTTCTTT. It translates to CASSLRTNTEAFF.

The chain combines TRBV3-1 (or the pseudogene TRBV3-2) with TRBJ1-5; D gene unclear. Trimming removed 0 bases at V and 6 bases at J, with 6 bases between. Germline loops: CDR1 LGHDT, CDR2 YNNKEL (reference sequence). This CDR3 spans 13 amino acids. CDR3 loop: CASSQDMTQPQHF. CDR3 coding DNA: TGTGCCAGCAGCCAAGATATGACTCAGCCCCAGCATTTT.

This clone occurred a few times. V usage is TRBV5-5 and J usage is TRBJ1-1; 8 bases are a match to TRBD1. The CDR3 is 19 amino acids. With V trimmed by 0 bases and J by 3 bases, 16 bases remained unmatched. In germline, CDR1 is SGHKS, CDR2 YYEKEE (reference sequence). CDR3 in DNA: TGTGCCAGCAGCTTGGCCTTAGTGCAGGGGGCGCGATGGGACACTGAAGCTTTCTTT. Translating it yields CASSLALVQGARWDTEAFF.

DNA of the CDR3: TGTGCCACCGGAACTAGCGGGGGATACGAGCAGTACTTC. It is translated as CATGTSGGYEQYF. The rearrangement uses TRBV24-1 and TRBJ2-7, with 11 bases lining up with TRBD2. With 9 bases clipped from V and 4 bases from J, the junction kept 4 bases outside the gene matches. Germline CDR1 reads KGHDR; CDR2 reads SFDVKD. The CDR3 covers 13 residues.

The chain couples TRBV6-5 to TRBJ2-3; either TRBD1 or TRBD2 may supply D (5 bases each). The CDR3 covers 16 residues. The V and J ends lost 2 bases and 7 bases respectively, with 19 bases between them. Germline V gene sequence: CDR1 MNHEY, CDR2 SVGAGI. The CDR3 spells CASSYVGGSSGHTQYF. The CDR3 DNA reads as TGTGCCAGCAGTTACGTTGGCGGTTCGTCGGGGCATACGCAGTATTTT.

The V call is TRBV3-1 (or the pseudogene TRBV3-2), the J call TRBJ1-1; D is unclear. Germline values: CDR1 LGHDT, CDR2 YNNKEL (reference sequence). This CDR3 region has 12 residues. Trimming took off 3 bases at V and 5 bases at J, with 7 bases between the two ends. DNA of the CDR3: TGTGCCAGCAGCCATGGACTTACTGAAGCTTTCTTT. It yields the protein CASSHGLTEAFF.

The CDR3 protein is CATSDPGEAYGYTF. The CDR3, as DNA: TGTGCCACCAGTGACCCCGGGGAGGCCTATGGCTACACCTTC. The rearrangement uses TRBV24-1 and TRBJ1-2; D gene ambiguous. Deletions cut 4 bases from V and 4 bases from J, with 12 bases between. Germline V gives CDR1 KGHDR, CDR2 SFDVKD. CDR3 size: 14 residues.

The chain combines TRBV14 with TRBJ2-7; D remains ambiguous. Trimming stripped 1 base from V and 2 bases from J, with 15 bases between. The CDR3 covers 16 residues. Germline CDR1 is SGHDN and CDR2 is FVKESK. The CDR3 sequence: CASSQGFRGLTYEQYF. DNA of the CDR3: TGTGCCAGCAGCCAAGGGTTCCGCGGCTTAACCTACGAGCAGTACTTC.

The chain uses TRBV11-3 and TRBJ2-2; 11 bases agree with TRBD2. From germline, CDR1 is SGHNT and CDR2 YENEEA. The V segment lost 4 bases and the J segment 7 bases; nucleotides outside the gene matches: 8. This CDR3 is built from 16 residues. CDR3 sequence (DNA): TGTGCCAGCAGCTCCCATAGCGGGAGGGCGGTCGGGGAGCTGTTTTTT. This translates into CASSSHSGRAVGELFF.

This clone was recorded only once. The rearrangement uses TRBV9 and TRBJ2-2; D remains unclear. The CDR3 runs to 16 residues. V lost 8 bases and J lost 0, with 17 bases in between. Germline V gene data show CDR1 as SGDLS and CDR2 as YYNGEE. This CDR3 is CASTPAGRANTGELFF. CDR3 nucleotide sequence: TGTGCCAGTACCCCGGCAGGAAGGGCGAACACCGGGGAGCTGTTTTTT.

V gene TRBV4-3 combines with J gene TRBJ1-2, with TRBD1 as a possible D gene (5 bases). The CDR3 loop spans 16 amino acids. Per the germline V gene, CDR1 is LGHNA and CDR2 is YSLEER. The V end lost 0 bases, the J end lost 6 bases, and 17 bases lay between the germline ends. CDR3 coding DNA: TGCGCCAGCAGCCAAGATCGGACACCCACAGTAGATGGCTACACCTTC. Amino acids: CASSQDRTPTVDGYTF.

V and J are TRBV15 and TRBJ2-1; TRBD2 matches at 8 bases. Trimming at V came to 4 bases and at J to 3 bases, leaving 8 bases not matched to a gene. Germline V gene lookup returns CDR1 LNHNV and CDR2 YYDKDF (reference sequence). There are 16 residues in the CDR3. The CDR3 DNA follows: TGTGCCACCAGCAAAGCCCGTAGCGGGATCTACAATGAGCAGTTCTTC. Translation gives CATSKARSGIYNEQFF.

The chain uses TRBV28 and TRBJ1-2; 7 nucleotides match TRBD1. V trimming: 5 bases; J trimming: 3 bases; junction bases outside the gene matches: 3. The CDR3 has 13 amino acids. Germline assignment: CDR1 MDHEN and CDR2 SYDVKM. In nucleotides, the CDR3 is TGTGCCAGCAGTGAAGACAGGGACTATGGCTACACCTTC. It yields the protein CASSEDRDYGYTF.

The genes are TRBV15 and TRBJ1-5, with a tentative D call TRBD1 (6 bases). The germline CDR1 and CDR2 sequences are LNHNV and YYDKDF (reference sequence). V lost 3 bases to trimming and J lost 7 bases, with 13 bases between them. The CDR3 extends over 14 amino acids. CDR3 residues: CATSRDGGGQPQHF. In DNA form, the CDR3 reads TGTGCCACCAGCAGGGACGGAGGGGGGCAGCCCCAGCATTTT.

The chain's CDR3 is CASSYAGTGGGYTF. As DNA, the CDR3 is TGTGCCAGCAGTTACGCCGGAACAGGGGGAGGTTACACCTTC. V gene TRBV6-6 combines with J gene TRBJ1-2, with 8 bases fitting TRBD1. After removal of 2 bases from V and 11 bases from J, the junction contained 10 bases not matched to a gene. Germline CDR1 reads MNHNY; CDR2 reads SVGAGI (reference sequence). CDR3 length equals 14 residues.

The rearrangement uses TRBV4-2 and TRBJ2-6; perhaps TRBD1 as D (5 bases). Between the trimmed V and J ends, which lost 0 bases and 1 base, there was a span of 13 bases. The CDR3 has 18 amino acids. The germline CDR1 and CDR2 sequences are LGHNA and YNFKEQ. In DNA form, the CDR3 reads TGTGCCAGCAGCCAAGACCCCCCTCCAGGGTCTGGGGCCAACGTCCTGACTTTC. Translating it yields CASSQDPPPGSGANVLTF.

The chain has TRBV5-1 and TRBJ2-7; TRBD1 might be the D (5 bases). The CDR3 has 16 residues. V gave up 0 bases and J gave up 1 base, with 14 bases separating them. Germline CDR1 reads SGHRS; CDR2 reads YFSETQ. The DNA for the CDR3 is TGCGCCAGCAGCTTGGGGAGCAGGGCGCTTTCCTACGAGCAGTACTTC. It yields the protein CASSLGSRALSYEQYF.

The chain employs TRBV2 and TRBJ1-5, with D hard to call. V was pared by 6 bases and J by 0 bases, with 12 bases between. The CDR3 has 15 amino acids. Germline V gene lookup returns CDR1 SNHLY and CDR2 FYNNEI. This CDR3 is CASRSGPLSNQPQHF. CDR3 coding DNA: TGTGCCAGCAGGAGCGGACCTCTTAGCAATCAGCCCCAGCATTTT.